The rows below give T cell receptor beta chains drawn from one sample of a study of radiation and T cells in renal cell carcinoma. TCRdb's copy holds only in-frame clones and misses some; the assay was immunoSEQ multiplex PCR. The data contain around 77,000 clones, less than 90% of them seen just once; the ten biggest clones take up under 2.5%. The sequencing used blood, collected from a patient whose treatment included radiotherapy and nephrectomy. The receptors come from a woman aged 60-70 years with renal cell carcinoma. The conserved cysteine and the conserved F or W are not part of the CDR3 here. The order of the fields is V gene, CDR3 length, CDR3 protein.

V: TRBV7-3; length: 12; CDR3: ASSFSGFTDTQY
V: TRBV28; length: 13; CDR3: ASIGGGQDYQPQH
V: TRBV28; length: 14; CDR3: ASGEPPEGMNTEAF
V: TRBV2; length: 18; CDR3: ASRTTRQGGILSSTDTQY
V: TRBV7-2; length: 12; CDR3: ASSFHSQAQPQH
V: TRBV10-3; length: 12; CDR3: AIKGGATYNEQF
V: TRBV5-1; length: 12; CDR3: ASSLVGRDYGYT
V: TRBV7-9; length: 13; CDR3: ASSLRDAGQETQY
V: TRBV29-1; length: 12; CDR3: SVGREGWNTEAF
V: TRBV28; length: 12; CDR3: ASSFLQGNSPLH
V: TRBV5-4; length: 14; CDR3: ASSFMGTKAKNIQY
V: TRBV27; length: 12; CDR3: ATRTGGSNQPQH
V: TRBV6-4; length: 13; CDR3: ASSDFAGGANEQF
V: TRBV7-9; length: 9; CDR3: ASSPLDEQF
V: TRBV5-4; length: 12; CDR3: ASSSEGFNEKLF
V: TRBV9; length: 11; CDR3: ASSPRDGYEQY
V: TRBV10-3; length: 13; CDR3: AIRTGTSGYNEQF
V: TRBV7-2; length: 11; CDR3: ASSPTPRNTQY
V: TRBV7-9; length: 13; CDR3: ASSPSGGSSYGYT
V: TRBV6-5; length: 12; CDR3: ASKVADFLNEQY
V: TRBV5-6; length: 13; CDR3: ASSLPPTGPDTQY
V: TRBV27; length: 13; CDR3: ASSLMVAGGAIQY
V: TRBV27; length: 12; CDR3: ASSLSRANYGYT
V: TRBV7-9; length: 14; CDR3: ASSFLGSSIADTQY
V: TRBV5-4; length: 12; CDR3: ASSSTGGFGEQY
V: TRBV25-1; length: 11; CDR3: ASSPAGHNEQF
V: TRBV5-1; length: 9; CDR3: ASRGTFEAF
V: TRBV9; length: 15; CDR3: ASSVGYPGQSYYGYT
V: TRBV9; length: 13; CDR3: ASSLSRGSGNTIY
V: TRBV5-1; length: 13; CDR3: ASSPTGVQGETQY
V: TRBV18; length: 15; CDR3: ASSPPEGLPHTGELF
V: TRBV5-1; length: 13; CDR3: ASSFTGTGYNEQF
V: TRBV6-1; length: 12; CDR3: ASSEYAGNTEAF
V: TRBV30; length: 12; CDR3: AWRGTYQNTEAF
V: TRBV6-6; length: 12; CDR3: ASSYSGGIHEQY
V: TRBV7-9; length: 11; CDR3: ASSLGQFGKLL
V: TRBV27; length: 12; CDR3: ASSEAGARYEQY
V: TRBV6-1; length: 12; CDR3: ASRAGQGNSPLH
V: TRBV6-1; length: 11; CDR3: ASSPEMSIEQY
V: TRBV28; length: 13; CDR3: ASSDRGLGNQPQH